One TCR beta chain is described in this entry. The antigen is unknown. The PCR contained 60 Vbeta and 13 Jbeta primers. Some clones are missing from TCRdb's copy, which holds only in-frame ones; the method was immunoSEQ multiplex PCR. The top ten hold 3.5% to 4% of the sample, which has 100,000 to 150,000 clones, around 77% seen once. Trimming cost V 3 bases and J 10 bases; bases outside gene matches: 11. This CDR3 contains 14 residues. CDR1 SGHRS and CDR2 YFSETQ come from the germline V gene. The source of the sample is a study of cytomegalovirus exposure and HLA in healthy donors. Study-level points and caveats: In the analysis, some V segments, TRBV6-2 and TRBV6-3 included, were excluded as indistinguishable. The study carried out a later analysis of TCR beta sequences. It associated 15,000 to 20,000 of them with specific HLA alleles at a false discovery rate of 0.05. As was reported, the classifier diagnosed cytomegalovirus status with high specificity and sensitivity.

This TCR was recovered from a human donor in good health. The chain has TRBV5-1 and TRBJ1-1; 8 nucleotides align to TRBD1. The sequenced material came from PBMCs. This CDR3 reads CASSSSDQGALAFF. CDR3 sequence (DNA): TGCGCCAGCAGCTCCTCGGACCAGGGGGCCCTAGCTTTCTTT.